One T cell receptor (beta chain) is described in this entry. What it binds is not known. A read error may produce the germline difference seen at one junction end. The CDR3 loop spans 16 amino acids. From germline, CDR1 is SSHAT and CDR2 FNYEAQ (reference sequence). These data are taken from a study of T-cell memory formation after mild COVID-19. Whole-study context: There were largely donor-specific TCR clusters. Study-level findings and limits: The second-wave clones peaking on day 37 were not confirmed as SARS-CoV-2-specific. Memory from before infection featured some responding clones, which suggests cross-reactive memory joined.

Using its own MiXCR run on the 5' RACE reads, TCRdb lists one record per CDR3 protein. The sample holds around 300,000 distinct CDR3 sequences; 14% are singletons and the top ten take about 21%. The sequence came from a man between 18 and 35 years old who had mild COVID-19 (a few samples of this study predate the infection). Cell type and time point are not known. V gene TRBV7-7 combines with J gene TRBJ2-5; 9 bases are a match to TRBD2. Sequenced material: PBMCs or a T cell subset sorted from them (not recorded which). The CDR3 reads CASSLGAGGRGETQYF. The CDR3 nucleotides are TGTGCTAGCAGCTTAGGAGCGGGGGGCCGTGGGGAGACCCAGTACTTC. Full variable domain (remainder filled in from reference TRBV7-7 and TRBJ2-5): GAGVSQSPRYKVTKRGQDVTLRCDPISSHATLYWYQQALGQGPEFLTYFNYEAQPDKSGLPSDRFSAERPEGSISTLTIQRTEQRDSAMYRCASSLGAGGRGETQYFGPGTRLLVL.